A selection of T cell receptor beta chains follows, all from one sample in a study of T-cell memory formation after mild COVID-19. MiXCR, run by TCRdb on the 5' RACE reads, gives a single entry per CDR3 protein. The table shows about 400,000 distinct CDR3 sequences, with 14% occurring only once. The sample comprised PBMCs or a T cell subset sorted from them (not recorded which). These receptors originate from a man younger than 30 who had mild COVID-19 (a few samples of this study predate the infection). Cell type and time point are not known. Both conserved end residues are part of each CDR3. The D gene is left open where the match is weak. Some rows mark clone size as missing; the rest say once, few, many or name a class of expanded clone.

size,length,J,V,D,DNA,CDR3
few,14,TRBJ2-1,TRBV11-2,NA,TGTGCCAGCAGCTACAGGGTTTTTGATAATGAGCAGTTCTTC,CASSYRVFDNEQFF
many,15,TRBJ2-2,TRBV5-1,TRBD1,TGCGCCAGCAGCTTGGGACAGGGGAATCTCGGGGAGCTGTTTTTT,CASSLGQGNLGELFF
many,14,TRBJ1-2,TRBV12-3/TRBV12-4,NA,TGTGCCAGCAGTATTGCAGGGATCGGCTATGGCTACACCTTC,CASSIAGIGYGYTF
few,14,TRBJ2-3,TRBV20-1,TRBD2,TGCAGTGCCCGGACTAGCAAGAGCACAGATACGCAGTATTTT,CSARTSKSTDTQYF
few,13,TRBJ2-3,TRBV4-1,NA,TGCGCCAGCAGCCAGGCCACTAGGGGTACGCAGTATTTT,CASSQATRGTQYF
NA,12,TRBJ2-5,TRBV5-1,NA,TGCGCCAGCAGCTACCTTGGGGAGACCCAGTACTTC,CASSYLGETQYF
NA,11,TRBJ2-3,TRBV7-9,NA,TGTGCCGGGGGTACAACAGATACGCAGTATTTT,CAGGTTDTQYF
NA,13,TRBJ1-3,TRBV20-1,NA,TGCAGTGCTAGGAAGGTCACTGGAAACACCATATATTTT,CSARKVTGNTIYF
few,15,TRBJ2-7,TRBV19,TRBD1,TGTGCCAGTAGCGCCGGGACAGGGGTGGTGTACGAGCAGTACTTC,CASSAGTGVVYEQYF
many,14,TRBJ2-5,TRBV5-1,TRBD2,TGCGCCAGCAGCGTGGGACTAGCGGAAGAGACCCAGTACTTC,CASSVGLAEETQYF